Shown below are 9 T cell receptor beta chains from a single sample sequenced in a study of T cell responses to AZD1222 COVID-19 vaccine. Generated by immunoSEQ multiplex PCR, the TCRdb table keeps only in-frame clones and is missing some. The sample has fewer than 150,000 clones, around 88% seen once. The specimen was peripheral blood, collected 28 days after the second AZD1222 dose. The receptor source for this set is an adult who received the AZD1222 COVID-19 vaccine.

V gene TRBV27 combines with J gene TRBJ2-7, with 9 bases lining up with TRBD1. The CDR3 sequence is 16 residues long. CDR1 and CDR2 from the germline V gene are MNHEY and SMNVEV (reference sequence). Losses at the gene ends were 5 bases for V and 5 bases for J; bases not matched to a gene: 13. Here the CDR3 DNA reads TGTGCCAGCAGTCCCGGGGTCCGGGACAGGGTGCACGAGCAGTACTTC. Residues: CASSPGVRDRVHEQYF.

V usage is TRBV5-8 and J usage is TRBJ2-7; 14 bases align to TRBD2. Trimming cost V 3 bases and J 0 bases; bases outside gene matches: 5. This CDR3 has 17 amino acids. From germline, CDR1 is SGHTS and CDR2 YDEGEE. CDR3 sequence: CASSWETSGRASYEQYF. In nucleotides, the CDR3 is TGTGCCAGCAGCTGGGAGACTAGCGGGAGGGCCTCCTACGAGCAGTACTTC.

This clone was recorded only once. The gene calls are TRBV6-1 and TRBJ1-5; D is unclear. This CDR3 region has 14 residues. Trimming took 3 bases from V and 0 from J, leaving 6 bases between them. CDR1 is MNHNS, CDR2 SASEGT, per germline. CDR3 loop: CASSDDYSNQPQHF. The CDR3 region has the DNA TGTGCCAGCAGTGACGACTATAGCAATCAGCCCCAGCATTTT.

The rearrangement links TRBV5-6 to TRBJ1-3; no clear D gene. V gave up 0 bases and J gave up 0 bases, with 7 bases separating them. Germline-derived CDR1 and CDR2 are SGHDT and YYEEEE. This CDR3 comprises 15 residues. CDR3 region: CASSLGLFSGNTIYF. CDR3 DNA sequence: TGTGCCAGCAGCTTGGGACTGTTCTCTGGAAACACCATATATTTT.

This chain joins TRBV24-1 and TRBJ2-5; D tentatively reads TRBD1 or TRBD2 (5 bases each). Per the germline V gene, CDR1 is KGHDR and CDR2 is SFDVKD. This CDR3 is 13 amino acids long. The V end lost 5 bases, the J end lost 1 base, and 7 bases lay between the germline ends. CDR3 region: CATSAGTQETQYF. In DNA, the CDR3 is TGTGCCACCAGTGCGGGGACCCAAGAGACCCAGTACTTC.

The chain carries TRBV7-2 and TRBJ2-3; D is perhaps TRBD1 (5 bases). The CDR3 spans 15 residues. V shed 4 bases and J shed 1 base, with 12 bases lying between them. Germline V gene lookup returns CDR1 SGHTA and CDR2 FQGNSA. The CDR3 DNA reads TGTGCCAGCAGCTCCTATCTAGGGGGCACAGATACGCAGTATTTT. Its protein is CASSSYLGGTDTQYF.

The chain links TRBV12-3 or TRBV12-4 to TRBJ1-5; no firm D call. The CDR3 spans 12 residues. The ends were cut back, 3 bases at V and 7 bases at J, with 7 bases in the middle. CDR3 DNA: TGTGCCAGCAGTTTCGGGTACCAGCCCCAGCATTTT. This codes for CASSFGYQPQHF.

The gene calls are TRBV2 and TRBJ2-7; D is perhaps TRBD1 (5 bases). This CDR3 comprises 13 residues. Trimming took 4 bases from V and 4 from J, leaving 11 bases between them. The germline V gene encodes CDR1 SNHLY and CDR2 FYNNEI. CDR3 region: CASSGPGRYEQYF. The CDR3 DNA reads TGTGCCAGCAGTGGGCCAGGGCGGTACGAGCAGTACTTC.

This rearrangement joins TRBV7-9 to TRBJ1-1; TRBD1 matches at 12 bases. Trimming at V came to 5 bases and at J to 7 bases, leaving 8 bases not matched to a gene. The CDR3 is 15 residues long. Germline V gene data show CDR1 as SEHNR and CDR2 as FQNEAQ (reference sequence). In DNA form, the CDR3 reads TGTGCCAGCAGCCCTAAGGGGACAGGGGGCGGTGAAGCTTTCTTT. This gives the protein CASSPKGTGGGEAFF. The full variable domain, with the rest looked up from reference TRBV7-9 and TRBJ1-1, is DTGVSQNPRHKITKRGQNVTFRCDPISEHNRLYWYRQTLGQGPEFLTYFQNEAQLEKSRLLSDRFSAERPKGSFSTLEIQRTEQGDSAMYLCASSPKGTGGGEAFFGQGTRLTVV.